Listed below are T cell receptor beta chains from one sample, sequenced in a study of blood T cell repertoires in COVID-19. Sequencing was performed with immunoSEQ multiplex PCR; in TCRdb, only in-frame clones are kept and a portion is missing. The sample carries 250,000 or so clones, about 88% recorded once. Sequenced sample: peripheral blood. These TCRs come from a woman aged 40 to 49 who had recovered from COVID-19. The CDR3 runs from the conserved cysteine through the conserved F or W. The D gene is left open where the match is weak. The size field is filled for only some rows; it gives once, few, many or a size class.

V,D,J,size,CDR3,DNA
TRBV19,TRBD1,TRBJ1-2,-,CASTLGGGRPNYGYTF,TGTGCCAGTACCCTAGGAGGGGGCCGTCCCAACTATGGCTACACCTTC
TRBV6-2/TRBV6-3,TRBD1,TRBJ2-7,-,CASSSTATGTGGQQYF,TGTGCCAGCAGTTCCACCGCGACCGGGACAGGGGGCCAGCAGTACTTC
TRBV28,TRBD2,TRBJ2-3,-,CASSPTSGRIADTQYF,TGTGCCAGCAGCCCTACTAGCGGGAGGATCGCAGATACGCAGTATTTT
TRBV11-3,-,TRBJ1-1,-,CASSHDRPRGTEAFF,TGTGCCAGCAGCCACGACAGACCTCGGGGGACTGAAGCTTTCTTT
TRBV19,-,TRBJ1-5,-,CASSIGGNYQPQHF,TGTGCCAGTAGTATAGGTGGCAATTATCAGCCCCAGCATTTT
TRBV25-1,-,TRBJ1-2,few,CASSEGWGRGGYTF,TGTGCCAGCAGTGAAGGGTGGGGGCGCGGTGGCTACACCTTC
TRBV29-1,-,TRBJ2-5,-,CSVSEGPGETQYF,TGCAGCGTCTCGGAGGGCCCTGGGGAGACCCAGTACTTC
TRBV10-3,-,TRBJ1-5,few,CAISTLGDNQPQHF,TGTGCCATCAGTACCTTAGGGGACAATCAGCCCCAGCATTTT
TRBV6-6,-,TRBJ2-1,-,CASSRDSYNEQFF,TGTGCCAGCAGCCGGGACTCATACAATGAGCAGTTCTTC
TRBV19,-,TRBJ1-3,once,CASIMQGSGNTIYF,TGTGCCAGTATCATGCAGGGCTCTGGAAACACCATATATTTT
TRBV4-1,-,TRBJ2-1,-,CASSTPSARSYNEQFF,TGCGCCAGCAGCACACCTAGCGCCCGCTCCTACAATGAGCAGTTCTTC
TRBV2,-,TRBJ1-1,-,CASSRQASNTEAFF,TGTGCCAGCAGTAGACAGGCCTCGAACACTGAAGCTTTCTTT
TRBV13,-,TRBJ2-2,-,CASTWGRVNTGELFF,TGTGCCAGCACCTGGGGCAGGGTGAACACCGGGGAGCTGTTTTTT
TRBV5-1,-,TRBJ2-2,-,CASGRTGPGELFF,TGCGCCAGCGGGAGGACAGGCCCCGGGGAGCTGTTTTTT
TRBV11-3,TRBD2,TRBJ2-7,-,CASSPSWGGEQYF,TGTGCCAGCAGCCCTAGCTGGGGGGGCGAGCAGTACTTC
TRBV5-1,TRBD2,TRBJ2-7,-,CASSTSGAPYEQYF,TGCGCCAGCTCCACTAGCGGGGCCCCATACGAGCAGTACTTC
TRBV20-1,-,TRBJ2-7,few,CSATQAYEQYF,TGCAGTGCTACACAGGCTTACGAGCAGTACTTC
TRBV11-3,TRBD1,TRBJ1-4,-,CASSSQGGTNEKLFF,TGTGCCAGCAGCTCCCAGGGGGGTACTAATGAAAAACTGTTTTTT